This TCR beta chain was found in a study of shared clonotypes between healthy human individuals. Those who donated were healthy HIV-negative adults, with no recent acute infections or vaccinations reported. V lost 3 bases to trimming and J lost 7 bases; unmatched junction nucleotides: 6. Germline V gene sequence: CDR1 SEHNR, CDR2 FQNEAQ (reference sequence). The CDR3 covers 15 residues. Evenly divided among several immunoSEQ plates was the genomic DNA of each subset. TCRdb's copy holds only in-frame clones and misses some; the assay was immunoSEQ multiplex PCR. The data hold some 2 million clones, with 90% to 95% observed a single time. Whole-study results and caveats: Between a few donors, naive CD4 clonotypes were shared at a level of about 5%.

Of note for this clone: What it binds is not known.

This clonotype originated in a man younger than 35 in good health. The specimen was naive CD4+ T cells sorted from blood. Described subset: CD45RA+ positively selected. The J gene is TRBJ2-1, the V gene TRBV7-9, with 10 bases fitting TRBD2. CDR3 in amino acids: CASSFQAGGWNEQFF. CDR3 DNA sequence: TGTGCCAGCAGCTTTCAAGCGGGGGGGTGGAATGAGCAGTTCTTC.